Described below is a single TCR beta chain sequence and its context. Its specificity is unknown. This sample was taken from a study of cytomegalovirus exposure and HLA in healthy donors. Broader study findings: Cytomegalovirus association was listed for around 180 TCR beta chains.

TCRdb's copy holds only in-frame clones and misses some; the assay was immunoSEQ multiplex PCR. The table lists over 200,000 clones, 90% of them singletons. Trimming removed 3 bases from V and 0 bases from J, with 14 bases in between. The CDR3 sequence is 16 residues long. CDR1 and CDR2 (germline): MDHEN, SYDVKM. This chain joins TRBV28 and TRBJ1-1; D remains ambiguous. This receptor was identified in a woman aged 25 to 39 in good health and CMV-seronegative. Sequencing was carried out using PBMCs. CDR3 sequence reads: CASSFGRTFMNTEAFF. CDR3 DNA: TGTGCCAGCAGTTTTGGGAGGACCTTCATGAACACTGAAGCTTTCTTT. The entire variable domain, with the rest obtained from reference TRBV28 and TRBJ1-1, is as follows: DVKVTQSSRYLVKRTGEKVFLECVQDMDHENMFWYRQDPGLGLRLIYFSYDVKMKEKGDIPEGYSVSREKKERFSLILESASTNQTSMYLCASSFGRTFMNTEAFFGQGTRLTVV.